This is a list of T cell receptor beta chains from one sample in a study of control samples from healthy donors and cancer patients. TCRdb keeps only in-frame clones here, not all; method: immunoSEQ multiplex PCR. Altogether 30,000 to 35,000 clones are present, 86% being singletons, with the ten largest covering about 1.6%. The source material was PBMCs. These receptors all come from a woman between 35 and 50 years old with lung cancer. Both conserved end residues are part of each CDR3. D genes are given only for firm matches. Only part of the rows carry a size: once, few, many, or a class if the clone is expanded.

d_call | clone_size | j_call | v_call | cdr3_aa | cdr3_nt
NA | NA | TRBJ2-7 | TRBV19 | CASSKGYEQYF | TGTGCCAGTAGTAAGGGGTACGAGCAGTACTTC
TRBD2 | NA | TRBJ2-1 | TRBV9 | CASSATSGGSYNEQFF | TGTGCCAGCAGCGCCACTAGCGGGGGTTCCTACAATGAGCAGTTCTTC
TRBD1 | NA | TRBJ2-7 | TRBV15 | CATSSPGQGYEQYF | TGTGCCACCAGCAGTCCGGGACAGGGCTACGAGCAGTACTTC
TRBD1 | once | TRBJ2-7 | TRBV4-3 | CASSQANSPGTGDYEQYF | TGCGCCAGCAGCCAAGCCAACAGTCCCGGGACAGGGGACTACGAGCAGTACTTC
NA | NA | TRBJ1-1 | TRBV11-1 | CASSRTPENTEAFF | TGTGCCAGCAGCAGAACCCCAGAGAACACTGAAGCTTTCTTT
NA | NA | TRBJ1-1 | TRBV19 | CASSIRQANTEAFF | TGTGCCAGTAGTATACGGCAGGCGAACACTGAAGCTTTCTTT
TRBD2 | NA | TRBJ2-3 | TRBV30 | CAWSVTGYGGAGFADTQYF | TGTGCCTGGAGTGTAACAGGGTACGGGGGGGCCGGTTTCGCAGATACGCAGTATTTT
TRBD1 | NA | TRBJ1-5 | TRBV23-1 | CASSQSGQGARNGNQPQHF | TGCGCCAGCAGTCAGTCGGGACAGGGGGCGAGGAATGGCAATCAGCCCCAGCATTTT
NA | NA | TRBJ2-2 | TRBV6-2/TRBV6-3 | CASNPQGVWAGELFF | TGTGCCAGCAACCCCCAAGGGGTGTGGGCCGGGGAGCTGTTTTTT
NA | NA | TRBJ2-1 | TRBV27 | CASSLDPNGYNEQFF | TGTGCCAGCAGTTTAGATCCAAACGGATACAATGAGCAGTTCTTC
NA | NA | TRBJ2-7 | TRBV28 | CASSLTYEQYF | TGTGCCAGCAGTTTAACCTACGAGCAGTACTTC
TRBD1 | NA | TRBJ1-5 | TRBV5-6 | CASSRIGTGNQPQHF | TGTGCCAGCAGCCGCATAGGGACAGGGAATCAGCCCCAGCATTTT
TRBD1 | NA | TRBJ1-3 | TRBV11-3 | CASSSRDRGLSGNTIYF | TGTGCCAGCAGCTCAAGGGACAGGGGGCTATCTGGAAACACCATATATTTT
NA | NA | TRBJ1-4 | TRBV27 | CASRFAGGGEKLFF | TGTGCCAGCAGGTTCGCGGGGGGCGGAGAAAAACTGTTTTTT
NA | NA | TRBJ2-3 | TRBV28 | CASSRSGSTDTQYF | TGTGCCAGCAGCAGATCGGGCAGCACAGATACGCAGTATTTT
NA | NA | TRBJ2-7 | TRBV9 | CASSDTGAGEQYF | TGTGCCAGCAGCGATACAGGGGCGGGGGAGCAGTACTTC
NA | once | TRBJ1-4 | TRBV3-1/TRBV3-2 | CASSQARINEKLFF | TGTGCCAGCAGCCAAGCCAGAATCAATGAAAAACTGTTTTTT
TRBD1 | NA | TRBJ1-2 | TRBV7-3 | CASSLTGRGQGARYGYTF | TGTGCCAGCAGCCTCACGGGGCGGGGACAGGGGGCTAGATATGGCTACACCTTC
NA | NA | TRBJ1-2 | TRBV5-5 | CASSLVVPPGDGYTF | TGTGCCAGCAGCTTGGTTGTCCCACCGGGGGATGGCTACACCTTC
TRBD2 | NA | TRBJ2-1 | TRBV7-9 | CASSPASGAPLSNEQFF | TGTGCCAGCAGCCCTGCTAGCGGGGCGCCTTTGAGCAATGAGCAGTTCTTC
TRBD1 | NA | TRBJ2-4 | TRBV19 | CASSWTGGLGKNIQYF | TGTGCCAGTAGTTGGACAGGGGGCTTGGGCAAAAACATTCAGTACTTC
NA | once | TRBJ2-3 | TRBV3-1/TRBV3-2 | CASSQDNSLNTQYF | TGTGCCAGCAGCCAAGACAACTCCTTGAATACGCAGTATTTT
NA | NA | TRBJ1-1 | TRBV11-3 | CASSPGRELNTEAFF | TGTGCCAGCAGCCCCGGGAGGGAGCTGAACACTGAAGCTTTCTTT
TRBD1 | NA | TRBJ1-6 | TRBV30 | CAWSPGTGGAYNSPLHF | TGTGCCTGGTCCCCCGGGACAGGGGGCGCCTATAATTCACCCCTCCACTTT